The entry that follows covers one TCR beta chain sequence. Its antigen is unidentified. The method was immunoSEQ multiplex PCR; TCRdb's version includes in-frame clones alone and lacks a portion of them. The repertoire holds approximately 150,000 clones, with 87% as singletons. This sample was taken from a study of cytomegalovirus exposure and HLA in healthy donors. Study results and caveats: Researchers catalogued some 160 TCR beta chains as cytomegalovirus-associated. First-cohort TCR clusters tended to co-occur in the 120 or so validation repertoires, a later analysis found.

Donors came from a validation cohort of over a hundred subjects, distinct from the first 666-subject cohort. CDR1 is SGHRS, CDR2 YFSETQ, per germline. The CDR3 has 14 amino acids. Between the trimmed V and J ends, which lost 3 bases and 4 bases, there was a span of 11 bases. The gene calls are TRBV5-1 and TRBJ1-3; D is perhaps TRBD1 (6 bases). Sequenced material: PBMCs. This receptor was taken from a man aged 18 to 29 in good health and CMV-seropositive. In nucleotides, the CDR3 is TGCGCCAGCAGCTCAGGGGTGGCGGGAAACACCATATATTTT. It yields the protein CASSSGVAGNTIYF.